A single sample is the source of the 29 T cell receptor beta chains below, sequenced in a study of post-analysis software for immune sequencing data (dated by TCRdb to between 2014 and 2017). Library creation used PCR. The data were produced on an Illumina HiSeq 2500. To reduce PCR and sequencing biases, unique molecular identifiers were built into the TCR beta cDNA libraries. TCRdb took the public reads, trimmed them with fastp at Q25, ran MiXCR for clone calling and kept in-frame beta chains. Each CDR3 protein gets just one entry, which takes the most common genes and DNA from the rows behind it. Recorded for this sample are about 160,000 distinct CDR3 sequences; about 36% of them occurred a single time. The ten largest account for 28% of the sample. Sample time point, as interpreted from the label and publication: second blood draw from one MS patient after hematopoietic stem cell transplantation.

The sequenced sample was blood, obtained after autologous hematopoietic stem cell transplantation. All receptors come from a girl aged 5-17 years with multiple sclerosis. Donor details come from another sample of the same person, matched by shared clones.

In this sample, this clonotype turned up a few times. The V call is TRBV15, the J call TRBJ2-5; D may be TRBD1 (5 bases). The J call may be incorrect, as the DNA end agrees better with TRBJ2-7. The germline gives CDR1 LNHNV, CDR2 YYDKDF (reference sequence). The CDR3 covers 13 residues. The CDR3 DNA follows: TGTGCCACCAGCAGCACCAGGGTCAGCGAGCAGTACTTC. Translation: CATSSTRVSEQYF.

The table lists this clonotype with a few counts. V gene TRBV11-2 combines with J gene TRBJ2-1; 8 bases are shared with TRBD2. This CDR3 contains 15 residues. V trimming: 8 bases; J trimming: 10 bases; junction bases outside the gene matches: 16. Germline loops: CDR1 SGHAT, CDR2 FQNNGV. The DNA for the CDR3 is TGTGCCAGCGTTACGGGAGGGCCTTGGATTGGGGAGCAGTTCTTC. This sequence encodes CASVTGGPWIGEQFF.

In its sample, this clonotype was seen a few times. The chain has TRBV13 and TRBJ2-1; 12 bases align to TRBD2. This CDR3 spans 16 amino acids. V dropped 4 bases and J dropped 10; count of bases not matched to a gene: 11. Germline-derived CDR1 and CDR2 are PRHDT and FYEKMQ (reference sequence). The CDR3 coding sequence is TGTGCCAGCAGCTCTCCTTGGGCTAGCGGGGGGGGAGAGCAGTTCTTC. Translation: CASSSPWASGGGEQFF.

The chain's CDR3 is CASSLGTAKEQYF. DNA for the CDR3: TGTGCCAGCAGCTTAGGGACAGCTAAAGAGCAGTACTTC. The chain uses TRBV7-9 and TRBJ2-7; D may be TRBD1 (6 bases). This CDR3 contains 13 residues. From germline, CDR1 is SEHNR and CDR2 FQNEAQ (reference sequence). Trimming pared 1 base from V and 7 bases from J, leaving 11 bases between.

This chain uses TRBV6-1 with TRBJ2-7; D unresolved. This CDR3 has 11 amino acids. Trimming left V 6 bases short and J 4 bases short, with 7 bases between. CDR1 MNHNS and CDR2 SASEGT come from the germline V gene. The DNA of the CDR3 is TGTGCCAGCAGCCAAGTATACGAGCAGTACTTC. This gives the protein CASSQVYEQYF.

This clonotype occurred a few times. The rearrangement links TRBV11-2 to TRBJ2-3; TRBD2 might be the D (5 bases). V lost 5 bases and J lost 4, with 22 bases in between. The CDR3 spans 17 residues. CDR1 SGHAT and CDR2 FQNNGV come from the germline V gene. CDR3 amino acids: CASSPWGSAARADTQYF. CDR3 in DNA: TGTGCCAGCAGCCCTTGGGGTAGCGCAGCCCGGGCAGATACGCAGTATTTT.

The chain combines TRBV7-2 with TRBJ2-2; the D gene is possibly TRBD1 (6 bases). CDR3 length: 17 residues. Germline CDR1 and CDR2: SGHTA and FQGNSA. Trimming removed 5 bases from V and 0 bases from J, with 16 bases in between. This CDR3 is CASSTLDSVTNTGELFF. The CDR3 DNA follows: TGTGCCAGCAGCACCTTGGACAGCGTAACGAACACCGGGGAGCTGTTTTTT.

This chain connects TRBV10-3 to TRBJ1-2; TRBD1 matches 8 bases. CDR1 is ENHRY and CDR2 is SYGVKD in the germline V gene. J gave up 7 bases and V 6 bases, and 7 bases lay outside the gene matches. The CDR3 totals 13 residues. The CDR3 nucleotides read TGTGCCATCAGCGAACAGGGGGGTGGTGGCTACACCTTC. Translation gives CAISEQGGGGYTF.

The rearrangement uses TRBV14 and TRBJ2-7; TRBD2 agrees at 7 bases. This CDR3 spans 16 amino acids. J gave up 6 bases and V 1 base, and 12 bases lay outside the gene matches. The germline CDR1 and CDR2 sequences are SGHDN and FVKESK. CDR3 bases: TGTGCCAGCAGCCAAGTAGGCGGGAGTGGGGAATGCGAGCAGTACTTC. It codes for CASSQVGGSGECEQYF.

This clonotype has more than one count but fewer than ten. The chain is built from TRBV29-1 and TRBJ2-1, with TRBD2 as a possible D gene (6 bases). Looked up from germline, CDR1 is SQVTM and CDR2 is ANQGSEA. With 3 bases removed from V and 1 base from J, the gap between germline ends came to 16 bases. CDR3 size: 16 residues. The CDR3 bases are TGCAGCGTTGACTACCCACCGGGAGTATCCTACAATGAGCAGTTCTTC. Its translation: CSVDYPPGVSYNEQFF.

The rearrangement links TRBV20-1 to TRBJ2-2; 7 positions agree with TRBD2. Germline V lookup: CDR1 DFQATT, CDR2 SNEGSKA (reference sequence). The CDR3 consists of 14 residues. The junction had 11 bases not matched to a gene; V was cut back by 6 bases and J by 7 bases. The CDR3 spells CSAQRGRVGGELFF. The CDR3 DNA reads as TGCAGTGCCCAGCGGGGACGGGTAGGCGGGGAGCTGTTTTTT.

The V and J genes are TRBV20-1 and TRBJ2-1; D perhaps matches TRBD2 (5 bases). The J call is doubtful: the DNA matches TRBJ2-7 better. The CDR3 runs 15 residues. Germline values: CDR1 DFQATT, CDR2 SNEGSKA (reference sequence). Written as DNA, the CDR3 is TGCAGTGCTAGAGAAACCAGCGGTCCCTACAATGAGCAGTACTTC. Its translation: CSARETSGPYNEQYF.

The CDR3 loop is CASSLYAANTGELFF. Written as DNA, the CDR3 is TGCGCCAGCAGCTTGTATGCCGCGAACACCGGGGAGCTGTTTTTT. The chain uses TRBV5-1 and TRBJ2-2; D remains ambiguous. CDR3 length equals 15 residues. CDR1 is SGHRS, CDR2 YFSETQ, per germline. V lost 1 base, J lost 0 bases, and 7 bases lay in between. The full variable domain, with the rest looked up from reference TRBV5-1 and TRBJ2-2, is KAGVTQTPRYLIKTRGQQVTLSCSPISGHRSVSWYQQTPGQGLQFLFEYFSETQRNKGNFPGRFSGRQFSNSRSEMNVSTLELGDSALYLCASSLYAANTGELFFGEGSRLTVL.

The chain recombines TRBV6-1 with TRBJ1-2; D is unresolved. The CDR3 runs to 15 residues. Germline V gene lookup returns CDR1 MNHNS and CDR2 SASEGT. V was shortened by 1 base and J by 0 bases, with 9 bases between the two germline ends. This CDR3 is CASSEGEITNYGYTF. The CDR3 DNA follows: TGTGCCAGCAGTGAAGGGGAGATTACTAACTATGGCTACACCTTC.

This sequence joins TRBV12-3 or TRBV12-4 and TRBJ2-7; no reliable D call. The V and J ends lost 2 bases and 7 bases respectively, with 9 bases between them. The CDR3 is 12 amino acids. CDR3 protein: CASSLSRREQYF. CDR3 DNA sequence: TGTGCCAGCAGTTTATCGAGGCGGGAGCAGTACTTC.

This clonotype was seen a few times. V is TRBV9 and J is TRBJ1-2; 8 nucleotides agree with TRBD1. The germline CDR1 and CDR2 sequences are SGDLS and YYNGEE. Trimming removed 4 bases from V and 7 bases from J; junction bases left unmatched: 15. The CDR3 length is 16 residues. This chain's CDR3 is CASSLRTGPTRFGYTF. CDR3 in DNA: TGTGCCAGCAGCTTAAGGACAGGGCCGACTAGGTTTGGCTACACCTTC.

This clonotype was detected only a few times. The chain has TRBV6-4 and TRBJ2-3, with 8 bases that match TRBD1. CDR3 length: 14 residues. The ends lost 0 bases at V and 12 bases at J; junction bases unmatched: 8. CDR1 is MRHNA, CDR2 SNTAGT, per germline. CDR3 DNA sequence: TGTGCCAGCAGTGACTCCCCAGGGGGCTCTCCCCAGTATTTT. It translates to CASSDSPGGSPQYF.

The chain combines TRBV7-8 with TRBJ1-6, with D perhaps TRBD1 (5 bases). Trimming stripped 4 bases from V and 0 bases from J, with 13 bases between. The CDR3 has 17 amino acids. Per the germline V gene, CDR1 is SGHVS and CDR2 is FQNEAQ. The CDR3 nucleotides read TGTGCCAGCAGCTCGGGGGGGAGGAGCTCCTATAATTCACCCCTCCACTTT. Its protein product is CASSSGGRSSYNSPLHF.

On this clonotype itself: A much more abundant neighbour one base away suggests this may be a read error. CDR3 in amino acids: CANSPQADTQYF. For the CDR3, the DNA is TGTGCCAACAGCCCCCAGGCAGATACGCAGTATTTT. The chain carries TRBV13 and TRBJ2-3, with no clear D. The CDR3 spans 12 residues. Germline V CDR1 and CDR2: PRHDT, FYEKMQ (reference sequence).

This clonotype showed up just a few times. This sequence joins TRBV7-2 and TRBJ2-6, with 9 positions matching TRBD1. The ends lost 0 bases at V and 1 base at J; junction bases unmatched: 7. The germline CDR1 and CDR2 sequences are SGHTA and FQGNSA. The CDR3 runs 19 residues. CDR3 residues: CASSLAMGQGGSGANVLTF. The CDR3 nucleotides are TGTGCCAGCAGCTTAGCAATGGGACAGGGAGGATCTGGGGCCAACGTCCTGACTTTC.

A few counts support this clonotype. The chain employs TRBV5-1 and TRBJ2-3; D may be TRBD1 (6 bases). The CDR3 loop spans 16 amino acids. Trimming cost V 5 bases and J 8 bases, with 24 bases left between them. The germline V gene encodes CDR1 SGHRS and CDR2 YFSETQ. CDR3 sequence reads: CASSLPGQMKLGTQYF. The DNA for the CDR3 is TGCGCCAGCAGTCTACCGGGACAAATGAAACTAGGTACGCAGTATTTT.

This clonotype came up a few times. CDR3 loop: CASSATEAYNEQFF. In nucleotides, the CDR3 is TGTGCCAGCAGCGCGACCGAAGCCTACAATGAGCAGTTCTTC. V gene TRBV7-6 combines with J gene TRBJ2-1; unclear D gene. In germline, CDR1 is SGHVS, CDR2 FNYEAQ. The V end lost 5 bases, the J end lost 2 bases, and 10 bases lay between the germline ends. The CDR3 is made up of 14 amino acids.

This CDR3 is CASSLKGAGLAGGPDTQYF. CDR3 sequence (DNA): TGTGCCAGCAGCTTAAAGGGTGCGGGACTAGCGGGAGGGCCAGATACGCAGTATTTT. The V and J genes are TRBV7-3 and TRBJ2-3; 16 bases match TRBD2. Germline CDR1 SGHTA, CDR2 FQGTGA. J lost 4 bases, V lost 1 base, and 8 bases had no gene match. CDR3 length: 19 residues.

This clonotype was seen a few times. The rearrangement joins TRBV12-3 or TRBV12-4 to TRBJ1-3; 10 nucleotides agree with TRBD1. V lost 5 bases and J lost 4; bases outside the gene matches: 5. The CDR3 runs 15 residues. The CDR3 sequence: CASSPGTGEGNTIYF. In DNA form, the CDR3 reads TGTGCCAGCAGTCCGGGGACAGGGGAAGGAAACACCATATATTTT.

The chain has TRBV5-1 and TRBJ2-7; perhaps D is TRBD1 or TRBD2 (5 bases each). This CDR3 is built from 14 residues. Trimming removed 2 bases at V and 7 bases at J, with 16 bases between. Germline V gene lookup returns CDR1 SGHRS and CDR2 YFSETQ. CDR3 sequence (DNA): TGCGCCAGCAGCTTCGGGACCCAGAGGAATGAGCAGTACTTC. Its protein is CASSFGTQRNEQYF. The variable domain in full, completed from reference TRBV5-1 and TRBJ2-7, reads KAGVTQTPRYLIKTRGQQVTLSCSPISGHRSVSWYQQTPGQGLQFLFEYFSETQRNKGNFPGRFSGRQFSNSRSEMNVSTLELGDSALYLCASSFGTQRNEQYFGPGTRLTVT.

As concerns this clonotype: Since a much larger clone is just one base distant, this may be a read error. The chain uses TRBV29-1 and TRBJ2-1; D may be TRBD1 or TRBD2 (5 bases each). The CDR3 consists of 13 residues. In germline, CDR1 is SQVTM, CDR2 ANQGSEA. The CDR3 loop reads CSAPGSSYNERFF. CDR3 sequence (DNA): TGCAGCGCCCCAGGGAGCTCCTACAATGAGCGGTTCTTC.

CDR3 protein: CASSLPTGRETDTQYF. CDR3 DNA sequence: TGTGCCAGCAGCTTGCCGACAGGGCGCGAGACAGATACGCAGTATTTT. The V and J genes are TRBV5-6 and TRBJ2-3; 7 bases map to TRBD1. Germline trimming cut 1 base from V and 3 bases from J; bases unmatched to any gene: 8. Germline-derived CDR1 and CDR2 are SGHDT and YYEEEE. The CDR3 is 16 amino acids.

The chain joins TRBV20-1 to TRBJ2-5; perhaps TRBD1 as D (6 bases). Trimming removed 4 bases from V and 11 bases from J, with 32 bases in between. The CDR3 covers 17 residues. Germline V CDR1 and CDR2: DFQATT, SNEGSKA (reference sequence). The CDR3 nucleotides read TGCAGTGCTATCCCCATACTCCCGACAGGCATCTACAGTGAGCAGTACTTC. This sequence encodes CSAIPILPTGIYSEQYF.

V and J are TRBV11-2 and TRBJ1-4; unclear D gene. There are 13 residues in the CDR3. V gave up 3 bases and J gave up 0 bases, with 2 bases separating them. In germline, CDR1 is SGHAT, CDR2 FQNNGV. CDR3 protein: CASSFTTNEKLFF. The CDR3 DNA is TGTGCCAGCAGCTTCACAACTAATGAAAAACTGTTTTTT.